The source of this TCR beta chain is a study of early T cells in non-severe SARS-CoV-2 infection. On the study more broadly: It was bulk RNA from unsorted whole blood that was sequenced, and the chains were unpaired. Study-wide findings and caveats: Sequences matched to VDJdb favored anti-spike CD8 responses, while private and CD4 specificities were missed.

This clonotype was observed a few times. What it recognizes is unknown. Individually, cDNA molecules had unique molecular identifiers attached to them. MiXCR was run by TCRdb on the 5' RACE reads, yielding one entry per CDR3 protein. The sample lists nearly 55,000 distinct CDR3 sequences; around 7.7% were seen once. The CDR3 extends over 17 amino acids. From germline, CDR1 is LNHNV and CDR2 YYDKDF (reference sequence). V lost 5 bases, J lost 0 bases, and 14 bases lay in between. The sequencing used whole blood, collected at baseline. The rearrangement links TRBV15 to TRBJ2-6; unclear D gene. The receptor's source is an adult who was a healthcare worker with PCR-confirmed SARS-CoV-2 infection or an uninfected control (not recorded which). CDR3 DNA: TGTGCCACCAGCCCCCCCGAAGGAGTCTCTGGGGCCAACGTCCTGACTTTC. Its translation is CATSPPEGVSGANVLTF.